The 17 T cell receptor beta chains in this list originate from one sample, sequenced in a study of T cells in Graves' hyperthyroidism and ophthalmopathy. Regions amplified from RNA transcripts were the TCR beta CDR3 regions. First-round RT-PCR targeting the TCR CDR3 was performed with the HTBI primer set. TCRdb redid the calling of the multiplex PCR reads with MiXCR, one entry per CDR3 protein. The sample lists 550,000 to 700,000 distinct CDR3 sequences, about 14% seen once, with 3.5% to 4.5% in the top ten. The sequenced sample consisted of blood. Source of these receptors: a woman in her 40s with Graves' ophthalmopathy.

This clonotype occurred many times. The chain is built from TRBV29-1 and TRBJ1-1; D remains unclear. Trimming shortened V by 4 bases and J by 0 bases, and 6 bases separated the two germline ends. This CDR3 spans 12 amino acids. CDR1 is SQVTM, CDR2 ANQGSEA, per germline. In DNA, the CDR3 is TGCAGCGTTGCTCGGATGAACACTGAAGCTTTCTTT. Its translation is CSVARMNTEAFF.

The CDR3 protein is CSAARRAPRDTQYF. For the CDR3, the DNA is TGCAGTGCCGCCCGGAGGGCTCCTCGAGATACGCAGTATTTT. This rearrangement joins TRBV20-1 to TRBJ2-3; a possible D gene is TRBD2 (6 bases). Germline loops: CDR1 DFQATT, CDR2 SNEGSKA (reference sequence). The CDR3 runs 14 residues. Trimming left V 6 bases short and J 5 bases short, with 18 bases between.

The sample holds many counts of this clonotype. CDR3 sequence (DNA): TGCAGTGCTAGATGGCAGAACACTGAAGCTTTCTTT. Translated: CSARWQNTEAFF. The chain combines TRBV20-1 with TRBJ1-1; no definite D call. The CDR3 spans 12 residues. The germline V and J ends were trimmed by 2 bases and 1 base, with 5 bases remaining between them. Germline CDR1 is DFQATT and CDR2 is SNEGSKA (reference sequence).

This clonotype was found many times. This chain uses TRBV5-1 with TRBJ2-7, with TRBD2 identical over 9 bases. The germline gives CDR1 SGHRS, CDR2 YFSETQ. The J segment lost 7 bases and the V segment lost 3 bases, leaving 8 bases of the junction unmatched. The CDR3 runs 14 residues. The CDR3 spells CASSSGTSLLEQYF. In DNA, the CDR3 is TGCGCCAGCAGCTCCGGGACTAGCCTTTTGGAGCAGTACTTC.

This clonotype has at least ten counts. The chain combines TRBV29-1 with TRBJ1-1, with TRBD1 as a possible D gene (6 bases). Germline loops: CDR1 SQVTM, CDR2 ANQGSEA. The CDR3 totals 14 residues. Between the trimmed V and J ends, which lost 7 bases and 3 bases, there was a span of 18 bases. CDR3: CSAVDQGRYTEAFF. CDR3 DNA: TGCAGCGCTGTGGATCAGGGGCGGTACACTGAAGCTTTCTTT.

In its sample, this clonotype was seen many times. The gene calls are TRBV5-1 and TRBJ2-2, with D tentatively TRBD2 (6 bases). Trimming pared 1 base from V and 3 bases from J, leaving 13 bases between. CDR1 is SGHRS and CDR2 is YFSETQ in the germline V gene. This CDR3 comprises 16 residues. The CDR3 DNA sequence: TGCGCCAGCAGCTTGCTTCCGGGAGCGGACACCGGGGAGCTGTTTTTT. Translated, it gives CASSLLPGADTGELFF.

This chain connects TRBV12-3 or TRBV12-4 to TRBJ2-5; TRBD1 agrees at 8 bases. The CDR3 sequence is 13 residues long. J gave up 5 bases and V 8 bases, and 7 bases lay outside the gene matches. CDR3 residues: CASLGTGLETQYF. The DNA of the CDR3 is TGTGCCAGCCTAGGGACAGGCTTGGAGACCCAGTACTTC.

V is TRBV3-1 and J is TRBJ2-2; 9 bases are shared with TRBD1. V was clipped by 6 bases and J by 7 bases; unmatched bases: 12. Germline loops: CDR1 LGHDT, CDR2 YNNKEL (reference sequence). The CDR3 spans 16 residues. For the CDR3, the DNA is TGTGCCAGCAGAGATTCCGGGACAGGGTTAGTCGGGGAGCTGTTTTTT. This translates into CASRDSGTGLVGELFF.

The table lists this clonotype with many counts. The chain carries TRBV6-5 and TRBJ2-7; no definite D call. CDR3 length: 14 amino acids. CDR1 and CDR2 (germline): MNHEY, SVGAGI. Between the trimmed V and J ends, which lost 0 bases and 3 bases, there was a span of 9 bases. The CDR3 loop is CASSYSTWGYEQYF. CDR3 coding DNA: TGTGCCAGCAGTTACTCGACTTGGGGCTACGAGCAGTACTTC.

In its sample, this clonotype was seen many times. The chain has TRBV7-9 and TRBJ2-5, with 7 nucleotides matching TRBD2. The CDR3 sequence is 16 residues long. Trimming at V came to 4 bases and at J to 3 bases, leaving 11 bases not matched to a gene. Looked up from germline, CDR1 is SEHNR and CDR2 is FQNEAQ (reference sequence). CDR3 sequence: CASSYPRGENEETQYF. CDR3 coding DNA: TGTGCCAGCAGCTATCCACGGGGGGAAAATGAAGAGACCCAGTACTTC. The full variable domain, its missing parts supplied by reference TRBV7-9 and TRBJ2-5, is DTGVSQNPRHKITKRGQNVTFRCDPISEHNRLYWYRQTLGQGPEFLTYFQNEAQLEKSRLLSDRFSAERPKGSFSTLEIQRTEQGDSAMYLCASSYPRGENEETQYFGPGTRLLVL.

This clonotype came up many times. The rearrangement joins TRBV6-5 to TRBJ2-7, with TRBD2 as a possible D gene (6 bases). CDR1 is MNHEY, CDR2 SVGAGI, per germline. The CDR3 spans 14 residues. V was pared by 4 bases and J by 5 bases, with 15 bases between. In nucleotides, the CDR3 is TGTGCCAGCAGTTTAATTCAGGGAGGCCACGAGCAGTACTTC. This encodes CASSLIQGGHEQYF.

The chain employs TRBV4-1 and TRBJ2-7, with D possibly TRBD1 on 6 matching bases. The V and J ends lost 3 bases and 3 bases respectively, with 12 bases between them. This CDR3 region has 14 residues. Per the germline V gene, CDR1 is MGHRA and CDR2 is YSYEKL. CDR3 in amino acids: CASSQADRLYEQYF. CDR3 in DNA: TGCGCCAGCAGCCAGGCCGACAGGCTCTACGAGCAGTACTTC.

This clonotype was seen a handful of times. This sequence joins TRBV19 and TRBJ1-2; D call uncertain. Trimming removed 7 bases from V and 4 bases from J, with 13 bases in between. Germline V gene lookup returns CDR1 LNHDA and CDR2 SQIVND (reference sequence). The CDR3 is 13 amino acids. In DNA form, the CDR3 reads TGTGCCAGTACCCAAAGGGCGGGCTATGGCTACACCTTC. Encoded protein: CASTQRAGYGYTF.

Ten or more counts support this clonotype. This chain joins TRBV7-8 and TRBJ2-7; D possibly corresponds to TRBD1 (6 bases). CDR3 length: 15 amino acids. V dropped 1 base and J dropped 2 bases, with 12 bases sitting between them. Germline CDR1 SGHVS, CDR2 FQNEAQ. The CDR3: CASSLVGARPYEQYF. CDR3 bases: TGTGCCAGCAGCTTAGTGGGGGCCAGGCCCTACGAGCAGTACTTC.

Many counts were recorded for this clonotype. The rearrangement uses TRBV28 and TRBJ1-3; TRBD1 is a possible D gene (6 bases). Between the trimmed V and J ends, which lost 3 bases and 4 bases, there was a span of 10 bases. This CDR3 comprises 14 residues. The germline V gene has CDR1 MDHEN and CDR2 SYDVKM. CDR3 protein: CASSFGGLGNTIYF. For the CDR3, the DNA is TGTGCCAGCAGTTTTGGGGGGCTCGGAAACACCATATATTTT.

This clonotype was detected many times. The chain uses TRBV4-2 and TRBJ1-1; 7 bases fit TRBD1. V trimming: 1 base; J trimming: 0 bases; junction bases outside the gene matches: 2. Germline CDR1 LGHNA, CDR2 YNFKEQ. The CDR3 runs 15 residues. As DNA, the CDR3 is TGTGCCAGCAGCCAAGGGGACAGTTTGAACACTGAAGCTTTCTTT. It encodes CASSQGDSLNTEAFF.

This clonotype has a count of ten or more. This sequence joins TRBV27 and TRBJ1-2, with 8 bases matching TRBD1. The germline CDR1 and CDR2 sequences are MNHEY and SMNVEV (reference sequence). The CDR3 extends over 16 amino acids. Trimming took 0 bases from V and 4 from J; bases not matched to a gene: 7. The CDR3 DNA reads as TGTGCCAGCAGTTTATCAAACAGGGGGATTATCTATGGCTACACCTTC. Protein sequence: CASSLSNRGIIYGYTF.